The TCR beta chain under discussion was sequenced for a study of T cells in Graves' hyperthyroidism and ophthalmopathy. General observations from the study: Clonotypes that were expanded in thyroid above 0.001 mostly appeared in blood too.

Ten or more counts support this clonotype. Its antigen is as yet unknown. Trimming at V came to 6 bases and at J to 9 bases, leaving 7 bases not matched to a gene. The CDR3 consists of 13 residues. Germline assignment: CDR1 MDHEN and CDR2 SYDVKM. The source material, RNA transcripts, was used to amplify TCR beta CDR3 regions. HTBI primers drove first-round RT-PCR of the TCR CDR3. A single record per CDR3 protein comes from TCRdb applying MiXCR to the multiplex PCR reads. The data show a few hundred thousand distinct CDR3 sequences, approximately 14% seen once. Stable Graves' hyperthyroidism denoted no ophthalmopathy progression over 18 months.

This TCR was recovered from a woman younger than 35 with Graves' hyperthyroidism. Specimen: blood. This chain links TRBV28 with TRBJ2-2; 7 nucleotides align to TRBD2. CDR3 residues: CASSPPGLRELFF. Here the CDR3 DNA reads TGTGCCAGCAGCCCCCCGGGACTAAGGGAGCTGTTTTTT.